This T cell receptor beta chain emerged from a study of T cells in Graves' hyperthyroidism and ophthalmopathy. TCR beta CDR3 regions were amplified from RNA transcripts. The HTBI primer set drove a first-round RT-PCR of the TCR CDR3. Via MiXCR, TCRdb re-called the multiplex PCR reads, giving one row per CDR3 protein. Seen here are roughly 200,000 distinct CDR3 sequences, less than 20% observed once, and the top ten hold roughly 49%. In its sample, this clonotype was seen a few times. Sequenced input: blood. This receptor was identified in a woman aged 50 to 65 with Graves' hyperthyroidism.

This CDR3 is CASSRLAGADEQYF. CDR3 nucleotide sequence: TGTGCCAGCAGCCGACTAGCGGGAGCGGACGAGCAGTACTTC. The chain combines TRBV5-4 with TRBJ2-7; 12 nucleotides align to TRBD2. This CDR3 is 14 amino acids long. Germline V gene data show CDR1 as SGHNT and CDR2 as YYREEE (reference sequence). V was pared by 4 bases and J by 5 bases, with 4 bases of the junction left unmatched.